The 26 T cell receptor beta chains given below trace back to one sample, sequenced in a study of T cell changes during pregnancy in multiple sclerosis. TCRdb keeps only in-frame clones here, not all; method: immunoSEQ multiplex PCR. Of roughly 40,000 clones in the sample, just over 90% were seen once. The starting material was peripheral blood, obtained before pregnancy. These receptors all stem from a female donor with multiple sclerosis, enrolled in a pregnancy study.

The chain is built from TRBV11-1 and TRBJ1-1; TRBD1 aligns across 7 bases. CDR1 is SGHAT, CDR2 FQDESV, per germline (reference sequence). This CDR3 is 14 amino acids long. After removal of 1 base from V and 4 bases from J, the junction contained 3 bases not matched to a gene. The CDR3 coding sequence is TGTGCCAGCAGCTTAGGCAGGGGGAGCACTGAAGCTTTCTTT. Protein: CASSLGRGSTEAFF.

The gene calls are TRBV30 and TRBJ1-3; D is unresolved. CDR1 and CDR2 from the germline V gene are GTSNPN and SVGIG (reference sequence). V shed 4 bases and J shed 0 bases, with 10 bases lying between them. The length of the CDR3 is 14 residues. CDR3 sequence: CAWTIHDSGNTIYF. The DNA of the CDR3 is TGTGCCTGGACCATACATGACTCTGGAAACACCATATATTTT.

The rearrangement joins TRBV28 to TRBJ2-5; 8 nucleotides line up with TRBD2. Germline values: CDR1 MDHEN, CDR2 SYDVKM. Trimming took 3 bases from V and 0 from J; bases not matched to a gene: 9. The CDR3 is 17 residues long. The CDR3 DNA is TGTGCCAGCAGTTTCTCCCTCATAGCGGGGTACCAAGAGACCCAGTACTTC. It translates to CASSFSLIAGYQETQYF.

CDR3 in DNA: TGTGCCAGCACCCTCTCCTCGCGGGAGGATGAGCAGTTCTTC. It is translated as CASTLSSREDEQFF. This chain uses TRBV7-2 with TRBJ2-1; TRBD2 agrees at 8 bases. The CDR3 loop spans 14 amino acids. Trimming removed 7 bases from V and 8 bases from J; junction bases left unmatched: 10. Germline CDR1 and CDR2: SGHTA and FQGNSA.

This chain joins TRBV5-4 and TRBJ2-1; TRBD1 aligns across 7 bases. CDR1 and CDR2 from the germline V gene are SGHNT and YYREEE (reference sequence). The CDR3 covers 15 residues. V was pared by 4 bases and J by 2 bases, with 6 bases of the junction left unmatched. DNA for the CDR3: TGTGCCAGCAGCGCCGGGACAGTCACCTACAATGAGCAGTTCTTC. Protein: CASSAGTVTYNEQFF.

This chain uses TRBV4-1 with TRBJ2-7; tentative D call: TRBD2 (6 bases). This CDR3 is built from 17 residues. The germline gives CDR1 MGHRA, CDR2 YSYEKL. V was cut by 0 bases and J by 1 base, with 16 bases left in between. In nucleotides, the CDR3 is TGCGCCAGCAGCCAAGATGCGGAGGGGATGTTTTCCTACGAGCAGTACTTC. Residues: CASSQDAEGMFSYEQYF.

The chain uses TRBV28 and TRBJ1-1; 12 nucleotides agree with TRBD1. J lost 3 bases, V lost 4 bases, and 12 bases had no gene match. The germline gives CDR1 MDHEN, CDR2 SYDVKM. The CDR3 has 18 residues. CDR3 DNA: TGTGCCAGCAGTTCACTCCGGGACAGGGGGCAAAGGGACACTGAAGCTTTCTTT. It yields the protein CASSSLRDRGQRDTEAFF.

The rearrangement uses TRBV4-1 and TRBJ2-1; TRBD2 matches 11 bases. V was pared by 1 base and J by 4 bases, with 3 bases of the junction left unmatched. Germline V CDR1 and CDR2: MGHRA, YSYEKL. The CDR3 has 16 amino acids. CDR3 in amino acids: CASSQGASGGYNEQFF. DNA for the CDR3: TGCGCCAGCAGCCAAGGGGCTAGCGGGGGGTACAATGAGCAGTTCTTC.

The chain employs TRBV18 and TRBJ1-2; D ambiguous. CDR3 size: 15 residues. V lost 3 bases and J lost 5, with 16 bases in between. Germline CDR1 reads KGHSH; CDR2 reads LQKENI. The chain's CDR3 is CASSPPSVGRYGYTF. The CDR3 DNA sequence: TGTGCCAGCTCACCCCCCAGCGTAGGTCGATATGGCTACACCTTC.

This sequence joins TRBV18 and TRBJ2-2, with 7 bases aligning to TRBD1. Trimming removed 0 bases from V and 2 bases from J; junction bases left unmatched: 6. This CDR3 contains 17 residues. CDR1 KGHSH and CDR2 LQKENI come from the germline V gene. Here the CDR3 DNA reads TGTGCCAGCTCACCACCGGGACAGAGTCTCAACACCGGGGAGCTGTTTTTT. Encoded protein: CASSPPGQSLNTGELFF.

This chain uses TRBV2 with TRBJ2-7; 9 bases are shared with TRBD1. CDR1 and CDR2 from the germline V gene are SNHLY and FYNNEI. V trimming: 6 bases; J trimming: 2 bases; junction bases outside the gene matches: 8. This CDR3 has 15 amino acids. The CDR3 here is CASRDPGQGPYEQYF. The CDR3 nucleotides read TGTGCCAGCAGGGACCCGGGACAGGGACCCTACGAGCAGTACTTC.

The rearrangement joins TRBV27 to TRBJ1-1; 8 nucleotides align to TRBD1. The V segment lost 8 bases and the J segment 1 base; nucleotides outside the gene matches: 6. The length of the CDR3 is 14 residues. Germline loops: CDR1 MNHEY, CDR2 SMNVEV (reference sequence). The CDR3 DNA is TGTGCCAGCGGAAGACAGGGGCCGAACACTGAAGCTTTCTTT. Amino acid sequence: CASGRQGPNTEAFF.

V usage is TRBV14 and J usage is TRBJ2-1; tentative D call: TRBD1 (6 bases). The germline V gene encodes CDR1 SGHDN and CDR2 FVKESK. This CDR3 contains 13 residues. V was pared by 4 bases and J by 8 bases, with 12 bases between. CDR3 loop: CASSRQVGDEQFF. CDR3 DNA: TGTGCCAGCAGCCGACAGGTGGGAGATGAGCAGTTCTTC.

The V and J genes are TRBV28 and TRBJ2-7, with a tentative D call TRBD1 (6 bases). Per germline, CDR1 MDHEN and CDR2 SYDVKM. The CDR3 is 14 residues long. Trimming stripped 6 bases from V and 4 bases from J, with 16 bases between. CDR3: CASSPQGRAYEQYF. CDR3 DNA: TGTGCCAGCAGCCCCCAGGGGAGAGCTTACGAGCAGTACTTC. The variable domain in full, completed from reference TRBV28 and TRBJ2-7, reads DVKVTQSSRYLVKRTGEKVFLECVQDMDHENMFWYRQDPGLGLRLIYFSYDVKMKEKGDIPEGYSVSREKKERFSLILESASTNQTSMYLCASSPQGRAYEQYFGPGTRLTVT.

The chain carries TRBV28 and TRBJ2-4; TRBD1 matches at 7 bases. The CDR3 spans 16 residues. V was clipped by 5 bases and J by 0 bases; unmatched bases: 7. CDR1 and CDR2 from the germline V gene are MDHEN and SYDVKM. The DNA of the CDR3 is TGTGCCAGCAGTCCGACAGGGTACTCAGCCAAAAACATTCAGTACTTC. It yields the protein CASSPTGYSAKNIQYF.

The J gene is TRBJ2-3, the V gene TRBV5-1, with D possibly being TRBD2 (7 bases). V shed 2 bases and J shed 4 bases, with 17 bases lying between them. Germline-derived CDR1 and CDR2 are SGHRS and YFSETQ. The CDR3 consists of 16 residues. The CDR3 DNA reads TGCGCCAGCAGCTTCACTGGGAGGGGGAGGGCAGATACGCAGTATTTT. As protein: CASSFTGRGRADTQYF.

The chain joins TRBV10-2 to TRBJ2-4; 11 positions match TRBD1. V was clipped by 8 bases and J by 1 base; unmatched bases: 10. Germline CDR1 reads WSHSY; CDR2 reads SAAADI. The CDR3 loop spans 17 amino acids. The CDR3 DNA reads TGCGCCAGCGGAGGGGACAGGGGGACGGTGGCCAAAAACATTCAGTACTTC. Its translation is CASGGDRGTVAKNIQYF.

The CDR3 spells CASSTGGTGYRYTF. Here the CDR3 DNA reads TGTGCCAGCAGTACCGGTGGGACAGGGTATCGCTACACCTTC. The chain carries TRBV2 and TRBJ1-2; 9 bases match TRBD1. CDR3 length: 14 residues. Trimming took 5 bases from V and 9 from J; bases not matched to a gene: 10. The germline gives CDR1 SNHLY, CDR2 FYNNEI.

V and J are TRBV4-1 and TRBJ2-3; no clear D gene. V lost 1 base to trimming and J lost 2 bases, with 7 bases between them. This CDR3 comprises 14 residues. Germline V CDR1 and CDR2: MGHRA, YSYEKL. The CDR3 region has the DNA TGCGCCAGCAGCCAAGTCCCCTACACAGATACGCAGTATTTT. Translation: CASSQVPYTDTQYF.

The gene calls are TRBV9 and TRBJ2-7; no clear D. V lost 1 base to trimming and J lost 0 bases, with 8 bases between them. The CDR3 has 14 residues. CDR1 is SGDLS, CDR2 YYNGEE, per germline. The CDR3 DNA is TGTGCCAGCAGCGTAACCTATAGCTCCTACGAGCAGTACTTC. Protein sequence: CASSVTYSSYEQYF.

The chain employs TRBV30 and TRBJ2-3, with 7 bases aligning to TRBD2. CDR1 is GTSNPN, CDR2 SVGIG, per germline (reference sequence). Trimming took 3 bases from V and 3 from J; bases not matched to a gene: 9. The CDR3 has 15 residues. CDR3 sequence reads: CAWSPSGGRTDTQYF. DNA for the CDR3: TGTGCCTGGAGCCCGTCGGGCGGGAGAACAGATACGCAGTATTTT. Full variable domain (remainder filled in from reference TRBV30 and TRBJ2-3): SQTIHQWPATLVQPVGSPLSLECTVEGTSNPNLYWYRQAAGRGLQLLFYSVGIGQISSEVPQNLSASRPQDRQFILSSKKLLLSDSGFYLCAWSPSGGRTDTQYFGPGTRLTVL.

The chain couples TRBV29-1 to TRBJ1-2; D gene uncertain. Germline assignment: CDR1 SQVTM and CDR2 ANQGSEA. Between the trimmed V and J ends, which lost 7 bases and 3 bases, there was a span of 15 bases. The CDR3 has 13 amino acids. The CDR3 nucleotides read TGCAGCGCCGCGGCGGGAGGAGACTATGGCTACACCTTC. Protein: CSAAAGGDYGYTF.

This chain links TRBV5-1 with TRBJ2-1, with D possibly TRBD2 on 5 matching bases. This CDR3 has 16 residues. Trimming removed 5 bases from V and 6 bases from J, with 21 bases in between. Germline CDR1 and CDR2: SGHRS and YFSETQ. The CDR3 spells CASSMAGSTVANEQFF. The CDR3 DNA follows: TGCGCCAGCAGTATGGCGGGCTCGACTGTCGCCAATGAGCAGTTCTTC.

J is TRBJ2-7 and V is TRBV27; perhaps TRBD2 as D (6 bases). Between the trimmed V and J ends, which lost 3 bases and 2 bases, there was a span of 8 bases. The germline gives CDR1 MNHEY, CDR2 SMNVEV (reference sequence). The CDR3 has 13 amino acids. The CDR3 reads CASSLRGTYEQYF. CDR3 in DNA: TGTGCCAGCAGTTTGCGGGGCACCTACGAGCAGTACTTC.

This chain's CDR3 is CASSSSVSTPNNYGYTF. CDR3 nucleotide sequence: TGTGCCAGCAGCTCATCCGTCTCGACACCTAACAACTATGGCTACACCTTC. This sequence joins TRBV7-9 and TRBJ1-2, with unresolved D. Per the germline V gene, CDR1 is SEHNR and CDR2 is FQNEAQ (reference sequence). The CDR3 extends over 17 amino acids. The V gene lost 4 bases and the J gene lost 2 bases, with 20 bases spanning the gap.

The V gene is TRBV19, the J gene TRBJ1-5; 10 positions agree with TRBD1. The V gene's germline CDR1 is LNHDA and CDR2 SQIVND (reference sequence). The CDR3 spans 15 residues. Germline trimming cut 2 bases from V and 8 bases from J; bases unmatched to any gene: 6. The CDR3 reads CASSIPGQGVKPQHF. CDR3 DNA: TGTGCCAGTAGTATACCCGGACAGGGGGTTAAGCCCCAGCATTTT.